These 32 T cell receptor beta chains share one sample of origin, sequenced in a study of PD-1 blockade in classical Hodgkin lymphoma. Time point: cycle 4 day 1 (C4D1), after 5 to 7 weeks of nivolumab. Every single patient, without exception, relapsed after autologous stem cell transplantation, and brentuximab vedotin exposure varied. Some clones are missing from TCRdb's copy, which holds only in-frame ones; the method was immunoSEQ multiplex PCR. The table includes several thousand clones, around 70% detected once. Sequencing used peripheral blood mononuclear cells (PBMCs), obtained before the fourth cycle of nivolumab. The receptors were sampled from a human donor with classical Hodgkin lymphoma.

This clone came up once. The chain carries TRBV28 and TRBJ2-7; 7 bases are shared with TRBD2. This CDR3 has 14 residues. In germline, CDR1 is MDHEN, CDR2 SYDVKM. V dropped 3 bases and J dropped 2; count of bases not matched to a gene: 4. In DNA, the CDR3 is TGTGCCAGCAGTTTGACTAGCCGCGCCTACGAGCAGTACTTC. As protein: CASSLTSRAYEQYF.

This sequence joins TRBV11-2 and TRBJ1-1, with a weak D call TRBD1 (5 bases). Looked up from germline, CDR1 is SGHAT and CDR2 is FQNNGV. Trimming removed 2 bases from V and 5 bases from J, with 15 bases in between. The CDR3 loop spans 15 amino acids. CDR3 region: CASSLRPGSRTEAFF. The DNA for the CDR3 is TGTGCCAGCAGCTTACGCCCAGGGTCAAGGACTGAAGCTTTCTTT.

This chain joins TRBV9 and TRBJ1-5; the D is unclear. The germline CDR1 and CDR2 sequences are SGDLS and YYNGEE. The V gene lost 2 bases and the J gene lost 2 bases, with 11 bases spanning the gap. The CDR3 totals 15 residues. CDR3 DNA: TGTGCCAGCAGCGTTGGGCCGGATGGCAATCAGCCCCAGCATTTT. Translating it yields CASSVGPDGNQPQHF.

The rearrangement links TRBV28 to TRBJ1-4; D not resolved. V gave up 3 bases and J gave up 8 bases, with 13 bases separating them. There are 14 residues in the CDR3. The germline V gene encodes CDR1 MDHEN and CDR2 SYDVKM. CDR3 bases: TGTGCCAGCAGTTTTGGGTTGAGTCGGGAAAAACTGTTTTTT. Translated: CASSFGLSREKLFF.

This chain joins TRBV2 and TRBJ1-2; no clear D gene. With 2 bases removed from V and 1 base from J, the gap between germline ends came to 5 bases. The CDR3 length is 13 residues. Germline V CDR1 and CDR2: SNHLY, FYNNEI. Here the CDR3 reads CASSEQINYGYTF. CDR3 bases: TGTGCCAGCAGTGAACAGATTAACTATGGCTACACCTTC. The full variable domain, rest sourced from reference TRBV2 and TRBJ1-2, is EPEVTQTPSHQVTQMGQEVILRCVPISNHLYFYWYRQILGQKVEFLVSFYNNEISEKSEIFDDQFSVERPDGSNFTLKIRSTKLEDSAMYFCASSEQINYGYTFGSGTRLTVV.

V and J are TRBV6-5 and TRBJ2-5; no clear D. Germline V gives CDR1 MNHEY, CDR2 SVGAGI. The V and J ends lost 6 bases and 5 bases respectively, with 16 bases between them. This CDR3 has 14 residues. In DNA, the CDR3 is TGTGCCAGCAGGGGCTCCATGCTCACGGAGACCCAGTACTTC. It translates to CASRGSMLTETQYF.

The gene calls are TRBV7-9 and TRBJ2-6; D is ambiguous. This CDR3 region has 14 residues. Germline CDR1 and CDR2: SEHNR and FQNEAQ (reference sequence). Deletions cut 5 bases from V and 0 bases from J, with 5 bases between. The CDR3 sequence: CASSEISGANVLTF. DNA of the CDR3: TGTGCCAGCAGCGAGATCTCTGGGGCCAACGTCCTGACTTTC.

This clone was seen more than once but under ten times. The gene calls are TRBV11-2 and TRBJ2-7; 13 bases are shared with TRBD2. The CDR3 sequence is 15 residues long. Germline values: CDR1 SGHAT, CDR2 FQNNGV. V shed 5 bases and J 6 bases; nucleotides not matched to a gene: 7. The CDR3 DNA follows: TGTGCCAGCAGCCAAGGGACTAGCGGGGAGAGCGAGCAGTACTTC. Translating gives CASSQGTSGESEQYF.

V usage is TRBV7-9 and J usage is TRBJ2-3; 10 nucleotides match TRBD2. V dropped 2 bases and J dropped 4; count of bases not matched to a gene: 0. CDR3 size: 14 residues. In germline, CDR1 is SEHNR, CDR2 FQNEAQ (reference sequence). The DNA for the CDR3 is TGTGCCAGCAGCTTACTAGCGGGAGCAGATACGCAGTATTTT. Protein sequence: CASSLLAGADTQYF.

In its sample, this clone was seen a few times. The rearrangement joins TRBV5-1 to TRBJ2-7, with D possibly TRBD1 on 6 matching bases. CDR1 is SGHRS, CDR2 YFSETQ, per germline. The CDR3 totals 13 residues. The germline V and J ends were trimmed by 2 bases and 5 bases, with 11 bases remaining between them. CDR3 bases: TGCGCCAGCAGCTTCCAGGGGCGGCACGAGCAGTACTTC. Its translation: CASSFQGRHEQYF. Supplemented by reference TRBV5-1 and TRBJ2-7, the full variable domain reads KAGVTQTPRYLIKTRGQQVTLSCSPISGHRSVSWYQQTPGQGLQFLFEYFSETQRNKGNFPGRFSGRQFSNSRSEMNVSTLELGDSALYLCASSFQGRHEQYFGPGTRLTVT.

This clone has just a few counts. The chain couples TRBV18 to TRBJ2-2; 7 nucleotides line up with TRBD1. The germline gives CDR1 KGHSH, CDR2 LQKENI. The CDR3 is 15 residues long. Trimming took 3 bases from V and 6 from J; bases not matched to a gene: 7. The CDR3 is CASSPRDSSAGELFF. The CDR3 DNA reads TGTGCCAGCTCACCTCGGGACAGTTCAGCCGGGGAGCTGTTTTTT.

V usage is TRBV13 and J usage is TRBJ2-7; 12 bases fit TRBD2. Germline V CDR1 and CDR2: PRHDT, FYEKMQ (reference sequence). V lost 10 bases and J lost 6; bases outside the gene matches: 7. This CDR3 spans 13 amino acids. The CDR3 sequence is CATTTSGSTEQYF. Here the CDR3 DNA reads TGTGCCACCACGACTAGCGGGAGTACCGAGCAGTACTTC.

The gene calls are TRBV7-9 and TRBJ2-3, with D tentatively TRBD1 (6 bases). The V gene lost 5 bases and the J gene lost 2 bases, with 11 bases spanning the gap. This CDR3 is 14 amino acids long. Per the germline V gene, CDR1 is SEHNR and CDR2 is FQNEAQ (reference sequence). The CDR3 reads CASSHPGDTDTQYF. The CDR3 DNA follows: TGTGCCAGCAGCCACCCAGGGGACACAGATACGCAGTATTTT.

The gene calls are TRBV11-2 and TRBJ2-6, with TRBD1 matching over 7 bases. V shed 4 bases, J shed 0 bases, and the junction held 6 bases outside the gene matches. Germline V lookup: CDR1 SGHAT, CDR2 FQNNGV. This CDR3 has 17 amino acids. CDR3 sequence (DNA): TGTGCCAGCAGCTGGGGACAGTCCATCTCTGGGGCCAACGTCCTGACTTTC. Translating it yields CASSWGQSISGANVLTF.

Only a few counts were recorded for this clone. The V call is TRBV7-3, the J call TRBJ2-6; the D is unclear. Trimming took 5 bases from V and 1 from J, leaving 9 bases between them. Germline values: CDR1 SGHTA, CDR2 FQGTGA. The CDR3 is 15 residues long. In DNA, the CDR3 is TGTGCCAGCAGCCCCGAGGCATCTGGGGCCAACGTCCTGACTTTC. Its protein product is CASSPEASGANVLTF.

The chain joins TRBV7-2 to TRBJ2-2; possibly TRBD2 for D (6 bases). The ends were cut back, 1 base at V and 1 base at J, with 7 bases in the middle. Germline V gives CDR1 SGHTA, CDR2 FQGNSA. This CDR3 has 15 amino acids. DNA for the CDR3: TGTGCCAGCAGCTTAGTGGGGGGGAACACCGGGGAGCTGTTTTTT. The encoded protein is CASSLVGGNTGELFF.

The J gene is TRBJ1-6, the V gene TRBV7-6; 7 bases map to TRBD1. The CDR3 totals 14 residues. J lost 7 bases, V lost 2 bases, and 2 bases had no gene match. Germline-derived CDR1 and CDR2 are SGHVS and FNYEAQ. The CDR3 coding sequence is TGTGCCAGCAGCTTACAGGGGGGAAATTCACCCCTCCACTTT. This sequence encodes CASSLQGGNSPLHF.

The rearrangement links TRBV9 to TRBJ2-3; no definite D call. Trimming removed 2 bases at V and 0 bases at J, with 7 bases between. This CDR3 comprises 14 residues. Germline lookup yields CDR1 SGDLS and CDR2 YYNGEE. CDR3 amino acids: CASSVYDSTDTQYF. DNA of the CDR3: TGTGCCAGCAGCGTTTATGACAGCACAGATACGCAGTATTTT. Full variable domain (remainder filled in from reference TRBV9 and TRBJ2-3): DSGVTQTPKHLITATGQRVTLRCSPRSGDLSVYWYQQSLDQGLQFLIQYYNGEERAKGNILERFSAQQFPDLHSELNLSSLELGDSALYFCASSVYDSTDTQYFGPGTRLTVL.

This clone was seen a handful of times. The chain employs TRBV28 and TRBJ2-3, with TRBD2 matching 13 bases. Germline CDR1 reads MDHEN; CDR2 reads SYDVKM. The V segment lost 6 bases and the J segment 4 bases; nucleotides outside the gene matches: 7. This CDR3 comprises 16 residues. CDR3 amino acids: CASSQLAGGLADTQYF. The CDR3 DNA follows: TGTGCCAGCAGCCAACTAGCGGGAGGGCTGGCAGATACGCAGTATTTT.

This chain links TRBV19 with TRBJ1-2; 7 bases agree with TRBD1. V gave up 6 bases and J gave up 3 bases; unmatched junction bases: 1. The CDR3 extends over 12 amino acids. Germline V gives CDR1 LNHDA, CDR2 SQIVND (reference sequence). CDR3 residues: CASRGQDYGYTF. The CDR3 coding sequence is TGTGCCAGTAGAGGACAGGACTATGGCTACACCTTC.

The rearrangement joins TRBV7-2 to TRBJ2-3; D ambiguous. The germline gives CDR1 SGHTA, CDR2 FQGNSA. This CDR3 region has 9 residues. Trimming cost V 8 bases and J 6 bases, with 3 bases left between them. The CDR3 sequence: CASPDTQYF. The CDR3 nucleotides read TGTGCCAGCCCGGATACGCAGTATTTT.

As to this clone: The same CDR3 also results from other DNA sequences found in this sample. The chain recombines TRBV7-6 with TRBJ1-5; 9 positions match TRBD1. Germline CDR1 and CDR2: SGHVS and FNYEAQ. CDR3 length: 15 amino acids. The ends lost 4 bases at V and 0 bases at J; junction bases unmatched: 1. The CDR3 loop is CASSSGQGSNQPQHF. The CDR3 DNA follows: TGTGCCAGCAGCTCGGGACAGGGTAGCAATCAGCCCCAGCATTTT.

This clone was detected a few times. The chain recombines TRBV30 with TRBJ2-3, with D tentatively TRBD2 (6 bases). V was cut by 6 bases and J by 4 bases, with 14 bases left in between. Germline CDR1 and CDR2: GTSNPN and SVGIG (reference sequence). CDR3 size: 13 residues. This CDR3 is CACPRDFADTQYF. CDR3 nucleotide sequence: TGTGCCTGCCCCCGGGACTTTGCAGATACGCAGTATTTT. Full variable domain (rest looked up from reference TRBV30 and TRBJ2-3): SQTIHQWPATLVQPVGSPLSLECTVEGTSNPNLYWYRQAAGRGLQLLFYSVGIGQISSEVPQNLSASRPQDRQFILSSKKLLLSDSGFYLCACPRDFADTQYFGPGTRLTVL.

The sample holds a few counts of this clone. The V call is TRBV10-2, the J call TRBJ1-2; D is unresolved. The CDR3 is 13 amino acids. Germline V gives CDR1 WSHSY, CDR2 SAAADI. V lost 3 bases and J lost 8, with 13 bases in between. CDR3 residues: CASSEKADLGYTF. For the CDR3, the DNA is TGCGCCAGCAGTGAAAAGGCCGACTTAGGCTACACCTTC.

By proportion, this clone is medium-sized. The gene calls are TRBV9 and TRBJ1-1; 9 nucleotides line up with TRBD1. CDR1 SGDLS and CDR2 YYNGEE come from the germline V gene. There are 15 residues in the CDR3. J was trimmed by 2 bases and V by 2 bases; bases with no gene match: 4. The CDR3 region has the DNA TGTGCCAGCAGCGTGGGGACAGGGTCTAACACTGAAGCTTTCTTT. Encoded protein: CASSVGTGSNTEAFF.

This clone came up a few times. The J gene is TRBJ2-5, the V gene TRBV5-1; TRBD2 aligns across 15 bases. The length of the CDR3 is 16 residues. After removal of 3 bases from V and 5 bases from J, the junction contained 5 bases not matched to a gene. CDR1 and CDR2 (germline): SGHRS, YFSETQ. The CDR3 loop is CASSSGLAGGGETQYF. DNA for the CDR3: TGCGCCAGCAGCTCGGGACTAGCGGGAGGAGGTGAGACCCAGTACTTC.

The rearrangement uses TRBV9 and TRBJ1-2; a weak D match, TRBD1 (5 bases). The germline V gene has CDR1 SGDLS and CDR2 YYNGEE. Trimming left V 3 bases short and J 2 bases short, with 20 bases between. CDR3 size: 17 residues. CDR3 sequence reads: CASSDTRQGTENYGYTF. CDR3 in DNA: TGTGCCAGCAGCGACACCCGTCAGGGTACGGAGAACTATGGCTACACCTTC.

The genes are TRBV6-5 and TRBJ1-1, with a tentative D call TRBD1 (6 bases). Trimming took off 6 bases at V and 5 bases at J, with 10 bases between the two ends. The germline V gene encodes CDR1 MNHEY and CDR2 SVGAGI. The CDR3 loop spans 12 amino acids. CDR3 nucleotides: TGTGCCAGCAGAAGCAGGGGTACTGAAGCTTTCTTT. Translation gives CASRSRGTEAFF.

V is TRBV2 and J is TRBJ1-4, with D possibly being TRBD1 (5 bases). The germline V gene encodes CDR1 SNHLY and CDR2 FYNNEI. The CDR3 totals 15 residues. V was cut by 7 bases and J by 3 bases, with 15 bases left in between. CDR3 in DNA: TGTGCCAGCAAGTTTGGGAAACAGGCTAATGAAAAACTGTTTTTT. It encodes CASKFGKQANEKLFF.

The V and J genes are TRBV5-5 and TRBJ1-4; 7 bases map to TRBD1. Germline V gene lookup returns CDR1 SGHKS and CDR2 YYEKEE (reference sequence). The CDR3 consists of 15 residues. The junction had 4 bases not matched to a gene; V was cut back by 5 bases and J by 0 bases. The CDR3 spells CASRLTGSTNEKLFF. DNA for the CDR3: TGTGCCAGCAGACTGACAGGGTCAACTAATGAAAAACTGTTTTTT. Based on the CDR3 plus reference TRBV5-5 and TRBJ1-4, the full variable domain is DAGVTQSPTHLIKTRGQQVTLRCSPISGHKSVSWYQQVLGQGPQFIFQYYEKEERGRGNFPDRFSARQFPNYSSELNVNALLLGDSALYLCASRLTGSTNEKLFFGSGTQLSVL.

Here the CDR3 reads CASSLGAGERASTDTQYF. The CDR3 coding sequence is TGTGCCAGCAGCTTAGGGGCGGGGGAGCGGGCTAGCACAGATACGCAGTATTTT. The chain combines TRBV7-9 with TRBJ2-3; 7 bases align to TRBD2. Germline loops: CDR1 SEHNR, CDR2 FQNEAQ (reference sequence). This CDR3 is built from 18 residues. V shed 1 base, J shed 0 bases, and the junction held 10 bases outside the gene matches.

V and J are TRBV27 and TRBJ2-5; weak D call: TRBD2 (6 bases). In germline, CDR1 is MNHEY, CDR2 SMNVEV (reference sequence). The CDR3 contains 14 residues. V dropped 3 bases and J dropped 7 bases, with 15 bases sitting between them. CDR3 loop: CASSFDSSGVTQYF. For the CDR3, the DNA is TGTGCCAGCAGTTTTGATAGTTCGGGAGTGACCCAGTACTTC.